The next 24 T cell receptor beta chains were all read from a single sample in a study of STAT5B mutations in CD4+ large granular lymphocyte leukemia. The data were produced by immunoSEQ multiplex PCR, yet TCRdb's version contains in-frame clones alone and is incomplete. Found here are 20,000 to 25,000 clones, 60% to 80% of them singletons; the top ten hold less than 4.5%. Input material: CD4+ T cells from blood buffy coats. All receptors derive from a human donor in good health.

V and J are TRBV9 and TRBJ2-3, with no clear D. The CDR3 has 16 residues. Deletions cut 0 bases from V and 4 bases from J, with 15 bases between. Germline values: CDR1 SGDLS, CDR2 YYNGEE. The CDR3 bases are TGTGCCAGCAGCGTAGTAGGTGGAAACAGCGCAGATACGCAGTATTTT. Translated: CASSVVGGNSADTQYF.

The gene calls are TRBV4-1 and TRBJ2-5; D is undetermined. Trimming took off 4 bases at V and 7 bases at J, with 16 bases between the two ends. Germline V gene sequence: CDR1 MGHRA, CDR2 YSYEKL. CDR3 length: 14 amino acids. DNA for the CDR3: TGCGCCAGCAGCCCCCCCGGCGGAAGCGTGACCCAGTACTTC. Amino acids: CASSPPGGSVTQYF.

This rearrangement joins TRBV2 to TRBJ1-2; D is undetermined. V was pared by 6 bases and J by 7 bases, with 12 bases between. Germline CDR1 SNHLY, CDR2 FYNNEI. The CDR3 extends over 12 amino acids. CDR3 region: CASSTESGGYTF. The CDR3 DNA sequence: TGTGCCAGCAGCACGGAGTCCGGTGGCTACACCTTC.

This clone turned up a few times. The chain has TRBV7-6 and TRBJ2-7; 12 nucleotides line up with TRBD1. The trim removed 3 bases at V and 2 bases at J, leaving 2 bases unmatched. The CDR3 loop spans 15 amino acids. Germline V gene sequence: CDR1 SGHVS, CDR2 FNYEAQ. As DNA, the CDR3 is TGTGCCAGCAGCTTGGGACAGGGGGCAGCCTACGAGCAGTACTTC. It codes for CASSLGQGAAYEQYF.

The chain recombines TRBV5-8 with TRBJ2-2; D not resolved. Trimming stripped 3 bases from V and 8 bases from J, with 11 bases between. Germline V gene lookup returns CDR1 SGHTS and CDR2 YDEGEE. The CDR3 length is 13 residues. CDR3 region: CASSSRVPGELFF. As DNA, the CDR3 is TGTGCCAGCAGCTCGAGAGTACCAGGGGAGCTGTTTTTT. The variable domain in full, with the rest retrieved from reference TRBV5-8 and TRBJ2-2, is EAGVTQSPTHLIKTRGQQATLRCSPISGHTSVYWYQQALGLGLQFLLWYDEGEERNRGNFPPRFSGRQFPNYSSELNVNALELEDSALYLCASSSRVPGELFFGEGSRLTVL.

This clone was seen just once. V is TRBV11-3 and J is TRBJ2-1; tentatively, D is TRBD2 (6 bases). This CDR3 region has 15 residues. Germline-derived CDR1 and CDR2 are SGHNT and YENEEA. V was trimmed by 5 bases and J by 5 bases, leaving 16 bases between them. The DNA for the CDR3 is TGTGCCAGCAGCAACCTCTGGCGGGGAGACAATGAGCAGTTCTTC. Amino acids: CASSNLWRGDNEQFF.

This sequence joins TRBV5-6 and TRBJ2-3; D not certain. The V gene's germline CDR1 is SGHDT and CDR2 YYEEEE. The CDR3 sequence is 14 residues long. Trimming stripped 0 bases from V and 0 bases from J, with 5 bases between. This CDR3 reads CASSLERSTDTQYF. CDR3 bases: TGTGCCAGCAGCTTGGAACGGAGCACAGATACGCAGTATTTT.

This chain uses TRBV30 with TRBJ2-7, with TRBD2 identical over 12 bases. The CDR3 is made up of 18 amino acids. CDR1 is GTSNPN and CDR2 is SVGIG in the germline V gene (reference sequence). V shed 6 bases, J shed 5 bases, and the junction held 20 bases outside the gene matches. CDR3 sequence: CACSDPYSSGRANHEQYF. The CDR3 nucleotides read TGTGCCTGTTCTGACCCCTATTCTAGCGGGAGGGCCAACCACGAGCAGTACTTC.

This clone appeared a few times. V usage is TRBV6-5 and J usage is TRBJ1-3; unclear D gene. The CDR3 consists of 16 residues. With 4 bases removed from V and 4 bases from J, the gap between germline ends came to 17 bases. Germline V lookup: CDR1 MNHEY, CDR2 SVGAGI. For the CDR3, the DNA is TGTGCCAGCAGTTCCACCGGACTTTCGGGAGGAAACACCATATATTTT. Translated, it gives CASSSTGLSGGNTIYF.

The chain recombines TRBV18 with TRBJ1-5; D is ambiguous. Germline lookup yields CDR1 KGHSH and CDR2 LQKENI. This CDR3 comprises 17 residues. V dropped 3 bases and J dropped 4 bases, with 19 bases sitting between them. CDR3 nucleotides: TGTGCCAGCTCACCGGCGGGAAACCTATTCATAAATCAGCCCCAGCATTTT. This gives the protein CASSPAGNLFINQPQHF.

The rearrangement joins TRBV7-9 to TRBJ2-3, with D perhaps TRBD1 or TRBD2 (5 bases each). The CDR3 is made up of 15 amino acids. CDR1 and CDR2 (germline): SEHNR, FQNEAQ (reference sequence). Trimming removed 3 bases from V and 1 base from J, with 11 bases in between. CDR3 in amino acids: CASSFIRGGTDTQYF. The CDR3 region has the DNA TGTGCCAGCAGCTTCATACGGGGCGGCACAGATACGCAGTATTTT.

This clone was recorded a few times. The V gene is TRBV5-1, the J gene TRBJ1-1; unclear D gene. The ends were cut back, 6 bases at V and 5 bases at J, with 20 bases in the middle. The CDR3 runs to 15 residues. Germline CDR1 and CDR2: SGHRS and YFSETQ. The CDR3, as DNA: TGCGCCAGCAACCCAATTTCTTCGATCGGGACTGAAGCTTTCTTT. Amino acids: CASNPISSIGTEAFF.

V usage is TRBV2 and J usage is TRBJ2-3, with TRBD1 as a possible D gene (6 bases). Per germline, CDR1 SNHLY and CDR2 FYNNEI. Trimming stripped 2 bases from V and 4 bases from J, with 16 bases between. There are 16 residues in the CDR3. The CDR3 DNA reads TGTGCCAGCAGTGAAAGTGGTCAGGGGATGCCAGATACGCAGTATTTT. Residues: CASSESGQGMPDTQYF.

The rearrangement links TRBV28 to TRBJ2-7; 7 nucleotides line up with TRBD1. This CDR3 is 13 amino acids long. From germline, CDR1 is MDHEN and CDR2 SYDVKM. J lost 4 bases, V lost 4 bases, and 4 bases had no gene match. The CDR3 DNA follows: TGTGCCAGCAGTTCCGGGACAGTATACGAGCAGTACTTC. This sequence encodes CASSSGTVYEQYF.

The genes are TRBV6-1 and TRBJ2-3, with D tentatively TRBD2 (7 bases). There are 17 residues in the CDR3. Germline CDR1 and CDR2: MNHNS and SASEGT. Trimming took 2 bases from V and 1 from J, leaving 16 bases between them. CDR3 nucleotides: TGTGCCAGCAGTGAACTAGAAGGGGGAGGGGGCACAGATACGCAGTATTTT. Protein: CASSELEGGGGTDTQYF.

The CDR3 here is CASSYPSPNSPLHF. As DNA, the CDR3 is TGTGCCAGCAGTTACCCTTCACCCAATTCACCCCTCCACTTT. The rearrangement joins TRBV6-5 to TRBJ1-6, with unresolved D. The ends were cut back, 2 bases at V and 7 bases at J, with 9 bases in the middle. Germline lookup yields CDR1 MNHEY and CDR2 SVGAGI. The CDR3 has 14 amino acids.

This clone was detected a few times. The chain has TRBV28 and TRBJ2-2; 8 bases align to TRBD1. V was pared by 6 bases and J by 12 bases, with 9 bases of the junction left unmatched. CDR1 is MDHEN and CDR2 is SYDVKM in the germline V gene. The CDR3 spans 13 residues. The CDR3 DNA sequence: TGTGCCAGCAGGACCGGGACAGGTTCTAAGCTGTTTTTT. This translates into CASRTGTGSKLFF.

The V and J genes are TRBV7-6 and TRBJ1-5; D unresolved. This CDR3 region has 14 residues. Germline CDR1 and CDR2: SGHVS and FNYEAQ. V lost 2 bases and J lost 6, with 11 bases in between. CDR3: CASSLSPEVQPQHF. The CDR3 nucleotides read TGTGCCAGCAGCTTATCCCCCGAAGTTCAGCCCCAGCATTTT.

This sequence joins TRBV11-3 and TRBJ2-5; maybe TRBD2 (6 bases). V was pared by 4 bases and J by 4 bases, with 16 bases between. Germline assignment: CDR1 SGHNT and CDR2 YENEEA. This CDR3 has 15 residues. The CDR3 nucleotides are TGTGCCAGCAGCTACGGATTGGAGCGGGCAGAGACCCAGTACTTC. Its translation: CASSYGLERAETQYF.

The gene calls are TRBV5-1 and TRBJ1-2; 9 bases match TRBD1. CDR3 length: 15 residues. CDR1 SGHRS and CDR2 YFSETQ come from the germline V gene. J gave up 4 bases and V 4 bases, and 8 bases lay outside the gene matches. CDR3 protein: CASSTGTGPRYGYTF. The CDR3 DNA reads TGCGCCAGCAGCACCGGGACAGGGCCGCGCTATGGCTACACCTTC.

V and J are TRBV5-7 and TRBJ1-1; 11 nucleotides align to TRBD1. TRBV5-7 is classed as an ORF, of uncertain function. The junction had 9 bases not matched to a gene; V was cut back by 4 bases and J by 1 base. There are 17 residues in the CDR3. The CDR3: CASSPDRGRKGNTEAFF. CDR3 in DNA: TGTGCCAGCAGCCCGGACAGGGGGCGAAAGGGGAACACTGAAGCTTTCTTT.

The V call is TRBV28, the J call TRBJ1-2, with 9 positions matching TRBD1. Germline CDR1 is MDHEN and CDR2 is SYDVKM. CDR3 length: 13 amino acids. The V gene end was trimmed by 6 bases and the J gene end by 7 bases; junction bases not matched to a gene: 6. The CDR3 here is CASSQGQGFGYTF. Here the CDR3 DNA reads TGTGCCAGCAGCCAGGGACAGGGATTTGGCTACACCTTC.

The table lists this clone with a count of one. The rearrangement uses TRBV11-3 and TRBJ2-7, with a tentative D call TRBD2 (6 bases). The CDR3 sequence is 15 residues long. The V gene lost 1 base and the J gene lost 0 bases, with 10 bases spanning the gap. From germline, CDR1 is SGHNT and CDR2 YENEEA. The CDR3 coding sequence is TGTGCCAGCAGCTTAGCGGGAGAAGGCTCCTACGAGCAGTACTTC. This codes for CASSLAGEGSYEQYF.

This clone has a handful of counts. The chain is built from TRBV9 and TRBJ1-4; D is unclear. Looked up from germline, CDR1 is SGDLS and CDR2 is YYNGEE. This CDR3 spans 14 amino acids. Trimming took off 0 bases at V and 8 bases at J, with 11 bases between the two ends. The DNA of the CDR3 is TGTGCCAGCAGCGTAGCTGTAGGTAGCGAAAAACTGTTTTTT. It yields the protein CASSVAVGSEKLFF.